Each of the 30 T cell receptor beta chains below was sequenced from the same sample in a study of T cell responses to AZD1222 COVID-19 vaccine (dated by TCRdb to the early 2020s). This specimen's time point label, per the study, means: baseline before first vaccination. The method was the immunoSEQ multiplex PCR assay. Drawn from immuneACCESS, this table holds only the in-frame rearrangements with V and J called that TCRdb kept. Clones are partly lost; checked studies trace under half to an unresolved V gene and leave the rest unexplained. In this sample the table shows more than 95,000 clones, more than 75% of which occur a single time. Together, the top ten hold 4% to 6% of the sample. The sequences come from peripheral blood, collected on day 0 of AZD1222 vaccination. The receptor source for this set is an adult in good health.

CDR3 in DNA: TGTGCCAGCAGCCATGCTACAGGGATTAATTCACCCCTCCACTTT. It encodes CASSHATGINSPLHF. The chain recombines TRBV3-1 (or the pseudogene TRBV3-2) with TRBJ1-6; tentative D call: TRBD1 (6 bases). The V gene lost 3 bases and the J gene lost 6 bases, with 12 bases spanning the gap. This CDR3 has 15 residues. Germline V gives CDR1 LGHDT, CDR2 YNNKEL (reference sequence).

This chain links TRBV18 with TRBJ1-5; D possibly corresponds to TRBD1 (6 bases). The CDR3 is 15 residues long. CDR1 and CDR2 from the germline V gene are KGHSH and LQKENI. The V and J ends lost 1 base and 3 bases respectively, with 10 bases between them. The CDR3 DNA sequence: TGTGCCAGCTCACCACGAAGGGACAACAATCAGCCCCAGCATTTT. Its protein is CASSPRRDNNQPQHF.

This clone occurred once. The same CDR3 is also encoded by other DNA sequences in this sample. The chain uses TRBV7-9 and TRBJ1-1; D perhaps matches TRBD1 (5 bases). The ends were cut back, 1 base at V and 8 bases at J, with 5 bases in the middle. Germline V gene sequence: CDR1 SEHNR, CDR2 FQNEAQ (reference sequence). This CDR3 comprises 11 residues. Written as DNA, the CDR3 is TGTGCCAGCAGCTTAGGGGGGGAAGCTTTCTTT. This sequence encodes CASSLGGEAFF.

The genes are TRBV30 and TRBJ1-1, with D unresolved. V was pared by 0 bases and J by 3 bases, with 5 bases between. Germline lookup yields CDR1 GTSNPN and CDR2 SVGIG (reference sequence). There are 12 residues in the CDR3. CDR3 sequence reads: CAWSVTDTEAFF. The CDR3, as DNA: TGTGCCTGGAGTGTAACAGACACTGAAGCTTTCTTT. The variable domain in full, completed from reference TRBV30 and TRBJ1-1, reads SQTIHQWPATLVQPVGSPLSLECTVEGTSNPNLYWYRQAAGRGLQLLFYSVGIGQISSEVPQNLSASRPQDRQFILSSKKLLLSDSGFYLCAWSVTDTEAFFGQGTRLTVV.

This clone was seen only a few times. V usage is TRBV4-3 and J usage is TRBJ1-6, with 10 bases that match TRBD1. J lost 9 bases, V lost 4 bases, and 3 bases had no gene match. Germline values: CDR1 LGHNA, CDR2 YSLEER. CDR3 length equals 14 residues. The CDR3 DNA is TGCGCCAGCAGCCCAGGGACAGGGGTTTCACCCCTCCACTTT. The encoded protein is CASSPGTGVSPLHF.

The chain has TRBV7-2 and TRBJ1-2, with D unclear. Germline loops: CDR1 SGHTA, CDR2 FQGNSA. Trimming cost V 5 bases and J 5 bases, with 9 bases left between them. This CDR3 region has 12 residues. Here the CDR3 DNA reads TGTGCCAGCAGCGGGAGGCTTTATGGCTACACCTTC. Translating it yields CASSGRLYGYTF.

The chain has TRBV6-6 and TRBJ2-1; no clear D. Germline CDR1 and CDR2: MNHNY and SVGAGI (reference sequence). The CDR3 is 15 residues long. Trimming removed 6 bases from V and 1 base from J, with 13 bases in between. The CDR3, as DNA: TGTGCCAGCAGGTGGGTGGGCCGATCCTACAATGAGCAGTTCTTC. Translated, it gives CASRWVGRSYNEQFF.

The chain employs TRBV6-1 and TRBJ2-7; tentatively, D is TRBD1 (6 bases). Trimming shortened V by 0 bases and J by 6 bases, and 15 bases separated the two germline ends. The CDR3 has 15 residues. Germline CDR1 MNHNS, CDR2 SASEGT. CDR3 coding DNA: TGTGCCAGCAGTGAAGCGGTCGGGACAATCACCGAGCAGTACTTC. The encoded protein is CASSEAVGTITEQYF.

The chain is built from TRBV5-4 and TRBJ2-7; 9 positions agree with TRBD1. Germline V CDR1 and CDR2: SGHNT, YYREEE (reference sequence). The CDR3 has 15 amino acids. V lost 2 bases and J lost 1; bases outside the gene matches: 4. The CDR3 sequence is CASSFWDRVSYEQYF. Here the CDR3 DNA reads TGTGCCAGCAGCTTTTGGGACAGGGTGTCCTACGAGCAGTACTTC.

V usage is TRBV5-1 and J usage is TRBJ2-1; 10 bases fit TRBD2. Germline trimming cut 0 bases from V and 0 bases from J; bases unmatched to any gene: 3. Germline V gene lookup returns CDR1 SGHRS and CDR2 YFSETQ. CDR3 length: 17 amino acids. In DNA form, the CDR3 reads TGCGCCAGCAGCTTGGCTAGCGGGGGAAACTCCTACAATGAGCAGTTCTTC. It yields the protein CASSLASGGNSYNEQFF.

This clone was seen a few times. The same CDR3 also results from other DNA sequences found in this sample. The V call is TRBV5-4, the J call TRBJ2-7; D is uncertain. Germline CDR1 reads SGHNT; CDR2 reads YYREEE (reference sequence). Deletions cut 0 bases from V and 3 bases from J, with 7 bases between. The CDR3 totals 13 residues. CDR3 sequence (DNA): TGTGCCAGCAGCTTGGAGGGCCGCTACGAGCAGTACTTC. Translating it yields CASSLEGRYEQYF.

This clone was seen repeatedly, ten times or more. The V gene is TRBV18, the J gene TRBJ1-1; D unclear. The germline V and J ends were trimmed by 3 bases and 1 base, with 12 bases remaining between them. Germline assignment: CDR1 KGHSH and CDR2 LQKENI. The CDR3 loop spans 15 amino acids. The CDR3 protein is CASSPRGQSNTEAFF. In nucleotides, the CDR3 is TGTGCCAGCTCACCCCGAGGGCAGTCGAACACTGAAGCTTTCTTT.

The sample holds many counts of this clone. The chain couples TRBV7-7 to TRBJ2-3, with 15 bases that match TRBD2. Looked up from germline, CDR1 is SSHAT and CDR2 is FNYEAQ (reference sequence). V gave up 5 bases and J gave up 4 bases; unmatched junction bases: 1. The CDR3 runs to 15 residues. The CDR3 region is CASSRTSGGADTQYF. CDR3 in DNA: TGTGCCAGCAGCCGGACTAGCGGGGGGGCAGATACGCAGTATTTT.

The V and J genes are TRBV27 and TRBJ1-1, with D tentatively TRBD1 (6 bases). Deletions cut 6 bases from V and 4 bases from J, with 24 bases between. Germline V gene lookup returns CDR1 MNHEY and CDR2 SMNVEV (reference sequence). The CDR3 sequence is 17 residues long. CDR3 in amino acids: CASSPMKIRGGVTEAFF. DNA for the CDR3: TGTGCCAGCAGCCCAATGAAAATTAGGGGGGGAGTCACTGAAGCTTTCTTT.

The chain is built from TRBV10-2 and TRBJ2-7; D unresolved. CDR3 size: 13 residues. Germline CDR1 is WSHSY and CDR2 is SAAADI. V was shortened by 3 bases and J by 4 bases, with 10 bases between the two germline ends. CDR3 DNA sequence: TGCGCCAGCAGTGATGGTAGTGGGTACGAGCAGTACTTC. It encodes CASSDGSGYEQYF.

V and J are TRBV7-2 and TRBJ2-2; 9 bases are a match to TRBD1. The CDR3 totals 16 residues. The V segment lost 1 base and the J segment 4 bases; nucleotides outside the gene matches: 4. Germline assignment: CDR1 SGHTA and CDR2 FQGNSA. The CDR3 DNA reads TGTGCCAGCAGCTTAGATACAGGGGGCATCACCGGGGAGCTGTTTTTT. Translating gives CASSLDTGGITGELFF.

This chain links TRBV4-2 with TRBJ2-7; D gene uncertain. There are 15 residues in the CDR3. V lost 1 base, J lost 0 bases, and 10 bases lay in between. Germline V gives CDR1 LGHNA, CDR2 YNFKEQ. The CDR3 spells CASSQGLMSSYEQYF. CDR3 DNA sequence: TGTGCCAGCAGCCAAGGACTCATGAGCTCCTACGAGCAGTACTTC.

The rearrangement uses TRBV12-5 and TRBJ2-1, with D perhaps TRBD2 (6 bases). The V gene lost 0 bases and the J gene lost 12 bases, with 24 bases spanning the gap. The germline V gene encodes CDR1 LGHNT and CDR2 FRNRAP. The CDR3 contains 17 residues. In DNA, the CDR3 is TGTGCTAGTGGTTTGGTACTTTCCGCCAGGGAGGTTATGGGGCAGTTCTTC. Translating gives CASGLVLSAREVMGQFF.

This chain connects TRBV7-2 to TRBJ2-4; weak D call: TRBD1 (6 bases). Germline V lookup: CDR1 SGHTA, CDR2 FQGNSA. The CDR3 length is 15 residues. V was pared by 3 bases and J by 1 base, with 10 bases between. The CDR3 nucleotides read TGTGCCAGCAGCTTTGCAGGGGTGGCCAAAAACATTCAGTACTTC. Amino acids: CASSFAGVAKNIQYF.

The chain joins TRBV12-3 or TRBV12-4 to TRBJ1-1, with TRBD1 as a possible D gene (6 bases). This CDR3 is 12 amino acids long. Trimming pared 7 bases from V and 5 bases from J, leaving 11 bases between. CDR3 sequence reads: CASTLGGTEAFF. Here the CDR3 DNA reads TGTGCCAGCACCCTAGGGGGGACTGAAGCTTTCTTT.

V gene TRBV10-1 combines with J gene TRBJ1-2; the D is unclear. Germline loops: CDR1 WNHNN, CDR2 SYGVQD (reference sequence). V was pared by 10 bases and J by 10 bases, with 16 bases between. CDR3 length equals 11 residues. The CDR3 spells CANTSRRDYTF. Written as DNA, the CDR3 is TGCGCCAACACCTCTAGACGGGACTACACCTTC.

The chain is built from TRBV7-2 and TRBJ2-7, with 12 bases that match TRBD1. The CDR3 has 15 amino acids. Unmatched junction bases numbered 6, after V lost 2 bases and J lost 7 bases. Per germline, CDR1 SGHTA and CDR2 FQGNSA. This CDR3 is CASSLMGQGAGEQYF. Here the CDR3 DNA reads TGTGCCAGCAGCTTAATGGGACAGGGGGCTGGTGAGCAGTACTTC. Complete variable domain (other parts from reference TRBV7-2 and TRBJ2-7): GAGVSQSPSNKVTEKGKDVELRCDPISGHTALYWYRQSLGQGLEFLIYFQGNSAPDKSGLPSDRFSAERTGGSVSTLTIQRTQQEDSAVYLCASSLMGQGAGEQYFGPGTRLTVT.

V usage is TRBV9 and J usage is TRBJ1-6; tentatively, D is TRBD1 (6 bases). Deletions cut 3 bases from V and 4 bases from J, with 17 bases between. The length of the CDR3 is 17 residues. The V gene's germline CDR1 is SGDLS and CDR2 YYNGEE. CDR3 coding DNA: TGTGCCAGCAGCGCGACGTGGGGGGCGAAATATAATTCACCCCTCCACTTT. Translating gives CASSATWGAKYNSPLHF.

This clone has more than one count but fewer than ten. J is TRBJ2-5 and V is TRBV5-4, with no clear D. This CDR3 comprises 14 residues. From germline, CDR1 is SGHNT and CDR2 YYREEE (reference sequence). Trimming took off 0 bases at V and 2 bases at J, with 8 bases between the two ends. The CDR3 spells CASSLGHLQETQYF. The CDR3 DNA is TGTGCCAGCAGCTTGGGGCACTTACAAGAGACCCAGTACTTC.

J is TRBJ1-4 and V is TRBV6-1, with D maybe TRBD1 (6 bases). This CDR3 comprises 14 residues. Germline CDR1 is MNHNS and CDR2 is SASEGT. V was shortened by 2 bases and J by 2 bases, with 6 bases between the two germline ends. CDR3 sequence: CASSEQGTNEKLFF. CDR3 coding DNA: TGTGCCAGCAGTGAACAGGGGACTAATGAAAAACTGTTTTTT.

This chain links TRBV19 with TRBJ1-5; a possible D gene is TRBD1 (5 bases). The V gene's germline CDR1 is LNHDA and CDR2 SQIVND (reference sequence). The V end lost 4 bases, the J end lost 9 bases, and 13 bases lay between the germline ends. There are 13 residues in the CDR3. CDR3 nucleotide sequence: TGTGCCAGTAGTAGGGGGGAGGGATGGCCCCAGCATTTT. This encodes CASSRGEGWPQHF.

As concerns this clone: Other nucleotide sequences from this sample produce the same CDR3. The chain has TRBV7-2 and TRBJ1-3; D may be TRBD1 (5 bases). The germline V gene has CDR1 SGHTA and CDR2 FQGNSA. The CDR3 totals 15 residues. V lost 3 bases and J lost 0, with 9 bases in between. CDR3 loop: CASSLGPSSGNTIYF. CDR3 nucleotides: TGTGCCAGCAGCTTGGGACCGAGCTCTGGAAACACCATATATTTT.

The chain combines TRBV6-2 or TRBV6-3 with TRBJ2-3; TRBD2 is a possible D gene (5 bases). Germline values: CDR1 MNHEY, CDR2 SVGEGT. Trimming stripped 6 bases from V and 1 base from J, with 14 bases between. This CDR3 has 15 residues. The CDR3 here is CASSHPRDRTDTQYF. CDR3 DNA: TGTGCCAGCAGCCACCCCCGGGATCGCACAGATACGCAGTATTTT.

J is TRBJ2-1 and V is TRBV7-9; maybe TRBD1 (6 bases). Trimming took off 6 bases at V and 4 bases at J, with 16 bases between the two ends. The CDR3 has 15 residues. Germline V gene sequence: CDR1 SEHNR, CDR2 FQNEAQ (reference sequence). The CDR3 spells CASRITTRGYNEQFF. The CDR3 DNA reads TGTGCCAGCAGGATCACAACCAGGGGTTACAATGAGCAGTTCTTC.

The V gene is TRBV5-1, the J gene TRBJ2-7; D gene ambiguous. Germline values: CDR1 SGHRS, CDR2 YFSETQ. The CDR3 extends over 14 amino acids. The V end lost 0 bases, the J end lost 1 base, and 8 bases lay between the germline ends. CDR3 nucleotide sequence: TGCGCCAGCAGCTTGGGACATTCGTCCTACGAGCAGTACTTC. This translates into CASSLGHSSYEQYF.